A single sample is the source of the 32 T cell receptor beta chains below, sequenced in a study of T cells in Graves' hyperthyroidism and ophthalmopathy. Researchers took RNA transcripts and amplified the TCR beta CDR3 regions from them. TCR CDR3 underwent first-round RT-PCR with the HTBI primer set. TCRdb analysed the multiplex PCR reads with MiXCR anew, one entry per CDR3 protein. Of 640,000 or so distinct CDR3 sequences in the sample, 14% were seen once. Sample: blood. The receptor set was obtained from a woman aged 18-30 years with Graves' ophthalmopathy.

This clonotype was detected ten times or more. The chain combines TRBV7-2 with TRBJ1-2, with a possible D match to TRBD1 (5 bases). Between the trimmed V and J ends, which lost 1 base and 4 bases, there was a span of 16 bases. The length of the CDR3 is 16 residues. Germline-derived CDR1 and CDR2 are SGHTA and FQGNSA. CDR3 in amino acids: CASSLGERGVSYGYTF. The CDR3 region has the DNA TGTGCCAGCAGCTTAGGGGAGAGGGGTGTGAGCTATGGCTACACCTTC.

There are a few counts of this clonotype. CDR3 DNA sequence: TGTGCCAGCAGTTACCCTGGACTAGCGGCCAATGAGCAGTTCTTC. Translating gives CASSYPGLAANEQFF. The rearrangement joins TRBV6-2 or TRBV6-3 to TRBJ2-1; 10 bases are shared with TRBD2. The CDR3 spans 15 residues. Germline CDR1 MNHEY, CDR2 SVGEGT. V lost 2 bases and J lost 6; bases outside the gene matches: 4.

Many counts were recorded for this clonotype. The V and J genes are TRBV20-1 and TRBJ2-7, with 8 nucleotides matching TRBD1. With 2 bases clipped from V and 0 bases from J, the junction kept 6 bases outside the gene matches. Germline-derived CDR1 and CDR2 are DFQATT and SNEGSKA (reference sequence). The CDR3 covers 15 residues. DNA for the CDR3: TGCAGTGCTAGACCCACAGGGGGAGGCTCCTACGAGCAGTACTTC. Amino acid sequence: CSARPTGGGSYEQYF.

In the case of this clonotype: One base away lies a much larger clone, so this may be a sequencing read error. This rearrangement joins TRBV12-3 or TRBV12-4 to TRBJ1-1; D uncertain. This CDR3 region has 13 residues. The CDR3 spells CASSLRRKGEALF. CDR3 sequence (DNA): TGTGCCAGCAGTTTACGCCGAAAGGGTGAAGCTCTCTTT.

J is TRBJ2-7 and V is TRBV5-8, with TRBD2 matching 15 bases. V lost 6 bases to trimming and J lost 0 bases; unmatched junction nucleotides: 4. Looked up from germline, CDR1 is SGHTS and CDR2 is YDEGEE. This CDR3 is built from 16 residues. The CDR3 sequence is CASTPGLAGGSYEQYF. CDR3 nucleotide sequence: TGTGCCAGCACCCCGGGACTAGCGGGAGGCTCCTACGAGCAGTACTTC.

The chain is built from TRBV11-2 and TRBJ1-2, with 12 bases that match TRBD1. Per the germline V gene, CDR1 is SGHAT and CDR2 is FQNNGV. This CDR3 contains 17 residues. V was clipped by 0 bases and J by 4 bases; unmatched bases: 6. The CDR3 DNA sequence: TGTGCCAGCAGCTTAGAACCGGGACAGGGGGCAGTCTATGGCTACACCTTC. This sequence encodes CASSLEPGQGAVYGYTF.

The rearrangement joins TRBV6-4 to TRBJ1-5; D is unclear. The V gene's germline CDR1 is MRHNA and CDR2 SNTAGT. Trimming took 2 bases from V and 4 from J, leaving 12 bases between them. CDR3 length: 15 amino acids. The CDR3 here is CASSDIPGRNQPQHF. As DNA, the CDR3 is TGTGCCAGCAGTGACATTCCAGGACGGAATCAGCCCCAGCATTTT.

Regarding this clonotype: Germline is not matched at one junction end, which may reflect a read error. The chain recombines TRBV7-6 with TRBJ2-1; D is perhaps TRBD2 (5 bases). The CDR3 contains 15 residues. CDR1 and CDR2 (germline): SGHVS, FNYEAQ. CDR3 DNA: TGTGCCAGCAGCTGGGGAGAAGCGGTTTTCAATGAGCGGTTCTTC. It is translated as CASSWGEAVFNERFF.

This clonotype was recorded at least ten times. V and J are TRBV5-4 and TRBJ2-3, with no clear D. The CDR3 covers 13 residues. V was pared by 2 bases and J by 2 bases, with 6 bases between. Germline CDR1 is SGHNT and CDR2 is YYREEE (reference sequence). The CDR3 is CASSFPNTDTQYF. In nucleotides, the CDR3 is TGTGCCAGCAGCTTCCCTAACACAGATACGCAGTATTTT.

This clonotype has only a few counts. The chain recombines TRBV20-1 with TRBJ2-1, with 7 bases matching TRBD2. This CDR3 spans 15 amino acids. Germline CDR1 is DFQATT and CDR2 is SNEGSKA (reference sequence). After removal of 7 bases from V and 5 bases from J, the junction contained 14 bases not matched to a gene. CDR3 region: CSVLDASGYNNEQFF. CDR3 bases: TGCAGTGTCCTCGATGCTAGCGGTTATAACAATGAGCAGTTCTTC.

This clonotype was picked up many times. The gene calls are TRBV7-2 and TRBJ2-1; 11 bases align to TRBD2. Germline values: CDR1 SGHTA, CDR2 FQGNSA. This CDR3 spans 16 amino acids. V was clipped by 5 bases and J by 4 bases; unmatched bases: 7. The DNA of the CDR3 is TGTGCCAGCAGCCCCCGGGGGACTAGCGGATACAATGAGCAGTTCTTC. It codes for CASSPRGTSGYNEQFF.

This clonotype was seen at least ten times. The rearrangement joins TRBV10-3 to TRBJ1-5; D is undetermined. Trimming took 0 bases from V and 3 from J, leaving 3 bases between them. This CDR3 is 13 amino acids long. Germline values: CDR1 ENHRY, CDR2 SYGVKD. CDR3 residues: CAISESLNQPQHF. CDR3 nucleotides: TGTGCCATCAGTGAGTCACTCAATCAGCCCCAGCATTTT.

This clonotype was seen a few times. CDR3 DNA sequence: TGTGCCACCAGCAGAGTCAGGGGTCAGGGCCGGTACAATGAGCAGTTCTTC. Its protein is CATSRVRGQGRYNEQFF. The chain carries TRBV15 and TRBJ2-1, with a possible D match to TRBD1 (6 bases). V was shortened by 1 base and J by 4 bases, with 17 bases between the two germline ends. The CDR3 is 17 residues long. The V gene's germline CDR1 is LNHNV and CDR2 YYDKDF (reference sequence).

This clonotype was counted many times. This chain joins TRBV6-1 and TRBJ2-1; D gene uncertain. Between the trimmed V and J ends, which lost 0 bases and 0 bases, there was a span of 15 bases. This CDR3 is built from 18 residues. Germline V gene data show CDR1 as MNHNS and CDR2 as SASEGT. CDR3 residues: CASSEAARGEFSYNEQFF. In nucleotides, the CDR3 is TGTGCCAGCAGTGAAGCTGCCCGTGGGGAATTCTCCTACAATGAGCAGTTCTTC.

This clonotype was detected ten times or more. J is TRBJ2-3 and V is TRBV12-3 or TRBV12-4; 10 bases agree with TRBD1. The CDR3 loop spans 15 amino acids. V shed 5 bases and J 4 bases; nucleotides not matched to a gene: 6. For the CDR3, the DNA is TGTGCCAGCAGTCCTCGACAGGGGGCTCCAGATACGCAGTATTTT. Protein product: CASSPRQGAPDTQYF.

V is TRBV4-2 and J is TRBJ1-4; D is unresolved. Germline values: CDR1 LGHNA, CDR2 YNFKEQ. V was shortened by 2 bases and J by 2 bases, with 6 bases between the two germline ends. The CDR3 is 14 amino acids. The DNA of the CDR3 is TGTGCCAGCAGCCAACCCGAGACTAATGAAAAACTGTTTTTT. Protein: CASSQPETNEKLFF.

This clonotype came up many times. The CDR3 coding sequence is TGTGCCAGCAGTTTAGGAAGTCACAGCTCCTACAATGAGCAGTTCTTC. It yields the protein CASSLGSHSSYNEQFF. V and J are TRBV12-3 or TRBV12-4 and TRBJ2-1; D unclear. Between the trimmed V and J ends, which lost 1 base and 0 bases, there was a span of 10 bases. There are 16 residues in the CDR3.

This clonotype was seen at least ten times. Mismatch with germline at one junction end may stem from a read error. The chain couples TRBV7-9 to TRBJ2-7; TRBD2 agrees at 8 bases. The CDR3 sequence is 14 residues long. CDR1 is SEHNR, CDR2 FQNEAQ, per germline (reference sequence). The CDR3 DNA follows: TGTGCCAGCAGCTCCGCGGGGGGCCGACACGAGGAGTACTTC. Translation: CASSSAGGRHEEYF.

This clonotype was observed a few times. This rearrangement joins TRBV6-4 to TRBJ1-2; 10 nucleotides line up with TRBD1. The CDR3 length is 14 residues. With 6 bases clipped from V and 8 bases from J, the junction kept 9 bases outside the gene matches. Looked up from germline, CDR1 is MRHNA and CDR2 is SNTAGT. The DNA of the CDR3 is TGTGCCAGCAGGCCGGGACAGGGGAGTTTAGGCTACACCTTC. As protein: CASRPGQGSLGYTF.

Many counts were recorded for this clonotype. The rearrangement uses TRBV6-1 and TRBJ1-1; 8 bases align to TRBD1. With V trimmed by 6 bases and J by 6 bases, 6 bases remained unmatched. The CDR3 has 13 residues. CDR1 and CDR2 (germline): MNHNS, SASEGT. The DNA of the CDR3 is TGTGCCAGCAGGGGCTTACAGGGGGCTGAAGCTTTCTTT. This codes for CASRGLQGAEAFF.

This clonotype was found many times. The J gene is TRBJ1-4, the V gene TRBV2; 7 bases fit TRBD1. The germline V gene has CDR1 SNHLY and CDR2 FYNNEI. Trimming at V came to 5 bases and at J to 8 bases, leaving 5 bases not matched to a gene. The CDR3 sequence is 13 residues long. CDR3 nucleotide sequence: TGTGCCAGCAGTCGGGACAGACGGGAAAAACTGTTTTTT. Protein: CASSRDRREKLFF.

This clonotype was seen many times. The J gene is TRBJ1-1, the V gene TRBV4-2; 9 bases line up with TRBD1. Germline V lookup: CDR1 LGHNA, CDR2 YNFKEQ. There are 16 residues in the CDR3. After removal of 4 bases from V and 3 bases from J, the junction contained 9 bases not matched to a gene. CDR3 in DNA: TGTGCCAGCAGCCCCGGACAGGGGATAACGGACACTGAAGCTTTCTTT. This codes for CASSPGQGITDTEAFF.

CDR3 in DNA: TGCAGCGTTGACGGGGCCACCGGGGAGCTGTTTTTT. Translating it yields CSVDGATGELFF. The V gene is TRBV29-1, the J gene TRBJ2-2; D is possibly TRBD1 or TRBD2 (5 bases each). The CDR3 runs to 12 residues. Per germline, CDR1 SQVTM and CDR2 ANQGSEA. V was pared by 3 bases and J by 4 bases, with 6 bases between.

Ten or more counts support this clonotype. The chain uses TRBV27 and TRBJ2-3; D is uncertain. CDR3 length equals 14 residues. Germline V lookup: CDR1 MNHEY, CDR2 SMNVEV (reference sequence). The ends were cut back, 6 bases at V and 2 bases at J, with 12 bases in the middle. The CDR3 nucleotides read TGTGCCAGCAGCAATCTGGCGACCACAGATACGCAGTATTTT. Residues: CASSNLATTDTQYF.

The chain combines TRBV9 with TRBJ2-5; D is undetermined. Germline lookup yields CDR1 SGDLS and CDR2 YYNGEE. The CDR3 runs 13 residues. V was pared by 0 bases and J by 4 bases, with 7 bases between. The CDR3: CASSVAAIETQYF. Here the CDR3 DNA reads TGTGCCAGCAGCGTAGCAGCTATAGAGACCCAGTACTTC.

This clonotype came up many times. The chain employs TRBV3-1 and TRBJ2-1; 7 bases agree with TRBD2. The CDR3 sequence is 15 residues long. CDR1 is LGHDT and CDR2 is YNNKEL in the germline V gene (reference sequence). V dropped 9 bases and J dropped 6; count of bases not matched to a gene: 14. For the CDR3, the DNA is TGTGCCAGGGGAGGGCTACCCCGATGGGGCAATGAGCAGTTCTTC. Amino acids: CARGGLPRWGNEQFF.

This clonotype was observed a handful of times. The chain couples TRBV30 to TRBJ1-6, with D maybe TRBD1 (5 bases). This CDR3 region has 12 residues. Germline loops: CDR1 GTSNPN, CDR2 SVGIG (reference sequence). Trimming cost V 3 bases and J 9 bases, with 9 bases left between them. CDR3 amino acids: CAWSLRGSPLHF. CDR3 nucleotides: TGTGCCTGGAGCCTAAGGGGTTCACCCCTCCACTTT.

The sample holds one count of this clonotype. V usage is TRBV5-1 and J usage is TRBJ1-2; D not resolved. The CDR3 runs to 14 residues. V was cut by 0 bases and J by 4 bases, with 10 bases left in between. Germline V lookup: CDR1 SGHRS, CDR2 YFSETQ. In nucleotides, the CDR3 is TGCGCCAGCAGCTTGGATAGGGCCGGCTATGGCTACACCTTC. Translating gives CASSLDRAGYGYTF.

The sample holds many counts of this clonotype. This chain links TRBV5-1 with TRBJ2-7; tentative D call: TRBD1 (5 bases). The CDR3 totals 15 residues. The germline gives CDR1 SGHRS, CDR2 YFSETQ. V lost 0 bases and J 2 bases, leaving 12 bases between the germline ends. The CDR3 protein is CASSLVAGSTYEQYF. For the CDR3, the DNA is TGCGCCAGCAGCTTGGTGGCAGGGTCAACCTACGAGCAGTACTTC.

This clonotype was observed many times. The chain couples TRBV20-1 to TRBJ1-5; D not certain. CDR3 length equals 16 residues. Germline CDR1 reads DFQATT; CDR2 reads SNEGSKA (reference sequence). With 0 bases removed from V and 2 bases from J, the gap between germline ends came to 14 bases. This CDR3 reads CSARDGSGFGNQPQHF. In DNA, the CDR3 is TGCAGTGCTAGAGATGGCTCGGGGTTTGGCAATCAGCCCCAGCATTTT.

The CDR3 region is CASSFLDSGGNQPQHF. In DNA form, the CDR3 reads TGTGCCAGCAGCTTCCTAGACTCGGGTGGCAATCAGCCCCAGCATTTT. This sequence joins TRBV11-2 and TRBJ1-5, with D unclear. The CDR3 runs to 16 residues. Trimming took off 3 bases at V and 2 bases at J, with 14 bases between the two ends. Looked up from germline, CDR1 is SGHAT and CDR2 is FQNNGV.

This clonotype was counted between two and nine times. Germline is not matched at one junction end, which may reflect a read error. The chain links TRBV20-1 to TRBJ1-6; the D gene is possibly TRBD1 (5 bases). The CDR3 totals 15 residues. Germline V gene lookup returns CDR1 DFQATT and CDR2 SNEGSKA (reference sequence). The CDR3 sequence is CGARGPPDGGSPLHF. CDR3 bases: TGCGGTGCTAGAGGGCCTCCTGATGGGGGTTCACCCCTCCACTTT.